Following are 18 T cell receptor beta chains from one sample sequenced in a study of lymphopenia after photon versus proton radiotherapy. Sequencing used immunoSEQ multiplex PCR; TCRdb keeps in-frame clones, though not all of them. Of around 150,000 clones listed, around nine tenths are singletons. This specimen consisted of peripheral blood, obtained from a patient treated with photon-based radiotherapy. Receptors originate from a man in his forties or fifties with gastric cancer.

CDR3 nucleotides: TGTGCCAGCAGCTTGGGGGGGAGGAACATTCAGTACTTC. It yields the protein CASSLGGRNIQYF. The rearrangement uses TRBV5-4 and TRBJ2-4; possible D gene TRBD2, 6 bases. Trimming removed 0 bases at V and 7 bases at J, with 8 bases between. The CDR3 length is 13 residues. Per germline, CDR1 SGHNT and CDR2 YYREEE (reference sequence).

This chain connects TRBV29-1 to TRBJ2-1; TRBD2 agrees at 8 bases. The CDR3 has 14 amino acids. V lost 6 bases and J lost 3; bases outside the gene matches: 7. Germline CDR1 and CDR2: SQVTM and ANQGSEA. The CDR3 protein is CSVISGGRYNEQFF. Here the CDR3 DNA reads TGCAGCGTCATAAGCGGGGGACGCTACAATGAGCAGTTCTTC.

CDR3 sequence: CASSLSAVGGYTF. In nucleotides, the CDR3 is TGTGCCAGCAGCTTATCGGCGGTGGGAGGCTACACCTTC. The V and J genes are TRBV7-9 and TRBJ1-2; no firm D call. This CDR3 has 13 amino acids. V lost 2 bases and J lost 8, with 12 bases in between. Germline V gene sequence: CDR1 SEHNR, CDR2 FQNEAQ (reference sequence).

The chain is built from TRBV4-3 and TRBJ1-2; unclear D gene. CDR3 length: 14 amino acids. Germline V gives CDR1 LGHNA, CDR2 YSLEER. With 0 bases removed from V and 4 bases from J, the gap between germline ends came to 9 bases. The CDR3 loop is CASSQDWQTYGYTF. CDR3 nucleotide sequence: TGCGCCAGCAGCCAAGATTGGCAGACCTATGGCTACACCTTC.

The CDR3 is CASSLSRDGYQPQHF. CDR3 DNA: TGTGCCAGCAGTTTATCTCGGGACGGATATCAGCCCCAGCATTTT. The chain recombines TRBV27 with TRBJ1-5; the D gene is possibly TRBD1 (5 bases). Trimming stripped 0 bases from V and 5 bases from J, with 11 bases between. Germline CDR1 reads MNHEY; CDR2 reads SMNVEV (reference sequence). The CDR3 is 15 residues long.

This chain joins TRBV25-1 and TRBJ1-1; TRBD1 aligns across 7 bases. The CDR3 totals 13 residues. Germline V gene data show CDR1 as MGHDK and CDR2 as SYGVNS. The V and J ends lost 7 bases and 9 bases, in that order; junction bases with no gene match: 11. CDR3 sequence reads: CASKGAGTIKAFF. CDR3 nucleotide sequence: TGTGCCAGCAAGGGGGCCGGGACAATAAAAGCTTTCTTT.

The chain links TRBV25-1 to TRBJ1-4, with 8 positions matching TRBD1. V gave up 3 bases and J gave up 3 bases; unmatched junction bases: 12. The germline CDR1 and CDR2 sequences are MGHDK and SYGVNS. The CDR3 length is 18 residues. The CDR3 spells CASSEPDRGRRANEKLFF. The CDR3 nucleotides read TGTGCCAGCAGTGAGCCTGACAGGGGCCGGAGGGCTAATGAAAAACTGTTTTTT.

This chain links TRBV19 with TRBJ2-7; D assignment may be TRBD1 or TRBD2 (5 bases each). This CDR3 contains 15 residues. The germline V gene encodes CDR1 LNHDA and CDR2 SQIVND (reference sequence). V shed 0 bases and J shed 2 bases, with 11 bases lying between them. The CDR3 region has the DNA TGTGCCAGTAGTATAGATCGGGGCAGGGCCTACGAGCAGTACTTC. Its translation: CASSIDRGRAYEQYF.

V gene TRBV7-2 combines with J gene TRBJ2-7; D is undetermined. V gave up 0 bases and J gave up 4 bases, with 16 bases separating them. The CDR3 is made up of 16 amino acids. Germline values: CDR1 SGHTA, CDR2 FQGNSA. The CDR3: CASSLAKQKVGYEQYF. CDR3 in DNA: TGTGCCAGCAGCTTAGCGAAACAGAAGGTGGGATACGAGCAGTACTTC.

The chain carries TRBV19 and TRBJ2-7; 7 nucleotides line up with TRBD2. CDR3 length: 16 residues. Looked up from germline, CDR1 is LNHDA and CDR2 is SQIVND (reference sequence). J lost 2 bases, V lost 4 bases, and 11 bases had no gene match. The CDR3 is CASSTIAASGTYEQYF. CDR3 nucleotides: TGTGCCAGTAGTACCATCGCGGCTAGCGGAACCTACGAGCAGTACTTC.

This sequence joins TRBV7-9 and TRBJ2-3; 8 bases align to TRBD2. Per the germline V gene, CDR1 is SEHNR and CDR2 is FQNEAQ (reference sequence). The CDR3 spans 14 residues. V lost 5 bases to trimming and J lost 10 bases; unmatched junction nucleotides: 11. The CDR3 DNA reads as TGTGCCAGCAGCCCACCGGGTAGCGGGAATGCGCAGTATTTT. Protein product: CASSPPGSGNAQYF.

This rearrangement joins TRBV19 to TRBJ1-2; a weak D match, TRBD1 (5 bases). The CDR3 is 13 amino acids. In germline, CDR1 is LNHDA, CDR2 SQIVND (reference sequence). V was pared by 5 bases and J by 8 bases, with 15 bases between. The CDR3 reads CASSPGPFGGYTF. The CDR3 nucleotides read TGTGCCAGTAGTCCGGGACCTTTCGGGGGCTACACCTTC.

This clone was recorded only once. V is TRBV5-1 and J is TRBJ1-1, with 8 positions matching TRBD1. This CDR3 contains 15 residues. Trimming cost V 0 bases and J 5 bases; bases outside gene matches: 6. CDR1 is SGHRS, CDR2 YFSETQ, per germline. The CDR3 DNA is TGCGCCAGCAGCTTGGGCCTACAGGGGGTGACTGAAGCTTTCTTT. Its protein product is CASSLGLQGVTEAFF.

The chain joins TRBV6-6 to TRBJ2-7; 10 bases are a match to TRBD2. Germline V gives CDR1 MNHNY, CDR2 SVGAGI (reference sequence). The V gene end was trimmed by 5 bases and the J gene end by 2 bases; junction bases not matched to a gene: 0. The CDR3 runs 13 residues. In DNA form, the CDR3 reads TGTGCCAGCAGTAGCGGGAGGGCCTACGAGCAGTACTTC. Encoded protein: CASSSGRAYEQYF.

Written as DNA, the CDR3 is TGCGCCAGCAGCCATCCGGACAGGGAATACGAGCAGTACTTC. It yields the protein CASSHPDREYEQYF. The V gene is TRBV4-1, the J gene TRBJ2-7, with TRBD1 matching 8 bases. The CDR3 extends over 14 amino acids. Germline V gene data show CDR1 as MGHRA and CDR2 as YSYEKL. V trimming: 3 bases; J trimming: 4 bases; junction bases outside the gene matches: 5.

DNA of the CDR3: TGTGCTAGTGGTTTGGGGACCGTAAATACAGATACGCAGTATTTT. It is translated as CASGLGTVNTDTQYF. V usage is TRBV12-5 and J usage is TRBJ2-3; no definite D call. CDR1 and CDR2 from the germline V gene are LGHNT and FRNRAP. V shed 1 base and J shed 3 bases, with 11 bases lying between them. The CDR3 extends over 15 amino acids.

The chain recombines TRBV4-2 with TRBJ2-1; D remains ambiguous. From germline, CDR1 is LGHNA and CDR2 YNFKEQ. V gave up 1 base and J gave up 0 bases, with 10 bases separating them. This CDR3 spans 16 amino acids. The CDR3 sequence: CASSQGDSYSYNEQFF. In DNA form, the CDR3 reads TGTGCCAGCAGCCAAGGGGATAGCTACTCCTACAATGAGCAGTTCTTC.

A note on this clone: In the same sample, other DNA sequences code for this CDR3. V gene TRBV30 combines with J gene TRBJ2-7, with D perhaps TRBD2 (6 bases). CDR1 GTSNPN and CDR2 SVGIG come from the germline V gene (reference sequence). The CDR3 sequence is 14 residues long. Trimming cost V 2 bases and J 1 base, with 12 bases left between them. The CDR3 sequence: CAWSIGGGSYEQYF. The DNA for the CDR3 is TGTGCCTGGAGTATTGGGGGAGGATCCTACGAGCAGTACTTC.